Included here is one TCR beta chain sequence, with context. The specificity of this receptor is unknown. Within one base of it there is no much larger clone, and no base qualities were kept. The junction shows trimming of 5 bases on V and 2 bases on J, plus 3 bases between the germline ends. The CDR3 goes from the cysteine to the phenylalanine over 11 residues. The read is trimmed to its CDR3 DNA, 33 bases read in frame from base 1. Via the germline V gene (reference sequence), CDR1 is LNHDA and CDR2 SQIVND. The data originate from a study of cytomegalovirus exposure and HLA in healthy donors (TCRdb year 2017). Regarding the complete study: In an earlier analysis of around 540 of the donors, around 290 Gb of sequence data and 100 million or so unique TCR beta sequences from about 190 million T cells were reported. Roughly 300 gigabases of sequencing data and 70 million to 100 million unique TCR sequences were included in an early release covering over 600 HLA-typed donors. The genetic ancestry cluster associated with self-reported Caucasian donors included over 65% of the 398 genotyped donors. The study was designed to test whether signatures of past pathogen exposure could be identified by cataloging public T cell receptors. Using immunosequencing, the study profiled T cell repertoires from around 670 subjects and related those repertoires to cytomegalovirus serostatus. Besides the first cohort of roughly 640 subjects, a separate validation cohort made up of roughly 130 different subjects was used. To predict cytomegalovirus infection status, the study combined high-throughput TCR immunosequencing, statistical association of individual TCRs with disease status, and machine learning. A later analysis re-examined previously published TCR beta repertoires from several hundred donors and added high-resolution HLA genotyping to investigate patterns of TCR occurrence. In the later analysis, no new phenotypic data were used to find candidate immune exposures; instead, reliance was placed on TCR beta sequences and their occurrence across donors. To decide whether each TCR beta V gene segment behaved as functional or pseudogenic, an earlier analysis of 587 of the donors relied on high-throughput TCR beta sequencing. Donor age, sex, ethnicity and CMV serostatus were collected together with the repertoire data. In a later genetic analysis, genome-wide SNP genotypes for about 65% of the roughly 670 donors were used, and that subset was treated as a discovery cohort. All discovery cohort repertoires had been generated on a single sequencing platform. HLA typing covered class I and class II loci at four-digit resolution. The number of typed donors differed by locus: roughly 620-630 for A, B, C, DRB1 and DQB1; some 540 for DQA1; 606 for DPA1; and 450 to 480 for DPB1. Several DR-DQ haplotypes were treated as single units for association and clustering because of strong linkage in the cohort. Across around 400 genotyped donors of the cohort, an average of approximately 240,000 unique TCR beta nucleotide sequences per donor were sequenced, and roughly 20% of those sequences were non-productive.

Study-wide findings and limitations: A later analysis reported that several top co-occurrence clusters appeared linked to parvovirus B19, influenza, CMV and Epstein-Barr virus. Assigning TCR associations to individual alleles was difficult when HLA alleles, especially DR and DQ, strongly co-occurred. The classifier was reported to diagnose cytomegalovirus status with high specificity and sensitivity in both the original cohort and the validation cohort. A cluster of highly shared sequence variants was judged likely to represent a technical artifact of the sequencing pipeline. HLA typing was unavailable for some donors at each locus, so association tests used only the typed subset. A few of the identified cytomegalovirus-associated TCR beta chains were confirmed in vitro to be specific for cytomegalovirus antigens. CMV serostatus was the only immune exposure information available for the cohort. An association between a missense DCLRE1C variant and V-gene and J-gene trimming of TCR beta chains was found in a later genetic analysis and replicated in an independent cohort. Specific HLA alleles were associated with roughly 17,000 TCR beta sequences at a false discovery rate of 0.05 in a later analysis. The study listed 164 TCR beta chains as associated with cytomegalovirus. Because the 87-base-pair reads could not distinguish some IMGT-functional V segments, including TRBV6-2 and TRBV6-3, those segments were excluded. In a later analysis, HLA-associated TCR beta chains showed more clonal expansion and lower generation probabilities than non-associated chains that were equally common. In a later analysis, TCR association rates were found to vary across HLA loci, with the most associated TCRs seen for DRB1 alleles and the fewest for HLA-C alleles. Most CMV-associated TCR beta chains appeared to be HLA-restricted in a later analysis, and the HLA associations seemed to be driven largely by CMV exposure. A later genetic analysis reported fewer N-insertions in productive TCRs among donors in an Asian-associated ancestry cluster than the roughly 670-donor mean. Linkage disequilibrium might explain the correlated functional status among segregating V segments, but an unknown experimental factor could not be ruled out. Only TCR beta chains were sequenced in this cohort, and the absence of alpha or paired-chain data limited detectable features. The earlier analysis of almost 600 of the donors excluded around 17 rarely observed V segments, including chromosome 9 orphons, because counts were too low. The authors suggested that the approach could potentially be generalized to other disease states and immunological phenotypes. A further reported finding was that TCR beta sequences accurately predicted the HLA-A and HLA-B alleles for most subjects in the first cohort. The presence/absence analyses assumed that sequencing depth was roughly uniform across donors, and that assumption may not be true. In an earlier analysis of roughly 560 of the donors, most TCR beta V segments were observed in productive rearrangements about 87% or about 30% of the time, broadly matching IMGT annotations. While some public TCRs were present in many individuals, most TCR sequences turned up only very rarely across donors.

The cohort consisted of 650 to 700 healthy bone marrow donors. At the time of sampling, every cohort member was nominally healthy, though immune exposures that went unrecorded were likely present. The donor tested CMV seronegative and was one of the 352 seronegative cohort members. A peripheral blood sample was collected from each donor, and TCR beta sequencing was performed on peripheral blood mononuclear cells. Genomic DNA was extracted from the blood cell samples with the Qiagen DNeasy Blood Extraction Kit. Libraries were built with the immunoSEQ multiplex PCR assay. For the multiplex PCR, a mixture combining 60 forward primers for TCR Vbeta segments and 13 reverse primers for TCR Jbeta segments was used. The CDR3 region of rearranged TCR beta genes was amplified from genomic DNA by a multiplex PCR assay. The Illumina HiSeq System was used to sequence the amplified TCR beta libraries as 87-base-pair reads. On the study's bioinformatics: A later analysis tallied roughly 78 million unique TCR beta chains across the approximately 670 repertoires, and some 10 million of those chains were shared by two or more donors. Raw reads were error-corrected and collapsed into unique sequences with a nearest-neighbor algorithm that merged closely related sequences to remove PCR and sequencing errors. Alignment of CDR3 sequences to IMGT reference sequences was used to assign V, D and J gene segments. For a sequence to be retained, a match of at least six nucleotides was required to both a V gene segment and a J gene segment. Rearrangements were classified as productive when the CDR3 lacked stop codons and remained in frame with V and J, and all other rearrangements were classified as non-productive. CDR3 was defined by IMGT convention, running from the second conserved V-encoded cysteine to the conserved J-encoded phenylalanine. The earlier analysis of 500 to 750 of the donors excluded any sequence lacking an unambiguous match to a single V gene segment. In an earlier analysis of about 590 of the donors, a V segment was called functional when productive rearrangements were above 56.7%, and segregating when the standard deviation between donors exceeded 5%. A statistical classification framework was built to diagnose cytomegalovirus status from the catalog of TCR beta chain sequences. In a later analysis, TCR nucleotide sequences were compared against IMGT/GENE-DB human TR gene sequences so that V and J genes could be assigned. A later analysis assigned CDR3 sequences and most-parsimonious VDJ recombination scenarios with the TCRdist pipeline. A later analysis defined each TCR beta chain by its CDR3 amino acid sequence plus V-gene family, and excluded reads lacking a unique V-gene family. As a way to deal with suspected cross-contamination and a sequencing artifact, a later analysis dropped hundreds of nucleotide sequences that were highly shared and had low generation probability. A later analysis calculated a clonal expansion index for each public chain from normalized within-repertoire ranks of inferred template counts. A later analysis computed generation probabilities with a VDJ recombination model fitted to out-of-frame rearrangements, and checked the results against IGoR. A later analysis scored TCR-TCR, TCR-HLA and TCR-CMV co-occurrence with hypergeometric tests, applying a repertoire-size bias correction to TCR pairs. To estimate false discovery rates, a later analysis permuted the HLA or CMV assignments 20 times. In a later analysis, co-occurring TCRs were grouped using DBSCAN, with TCRdist sequence similarity added in when clustering inside HLA-allele-positive subsets. For co-occurrence clustering, repertoires with fewer than 30,000 or more than 120,000 public chains were excluded, along with roughly 5 repertoires with anomalous nucleotide sharing. Held by TCRdb, this immuneACCESS table contains in-frame sequences only and omits some clones. Under half of the omission traces to an unresolved V gene where checked; the cause of the rest is unknown. From that table come the V and J calls and clone size; the DNA was used to work out D and trimming. The sample contains about 150,000 clones, roughly 70% of them found a single time. About 2% of the sample rests with the top ten.

Sequencing used PBMCs. Recombination joined TRBV19 with TRBJ2-5, with the D gene uncertain. This clonotype originated in a man aged 30-40 years in good health and CMV-seronegative. The CDR3 protein sequence reads: CASSSQETQYF. The DNA sequence is as follows: TGTGCCAGTAGTTCACAAGAGACCCAGTACTTC.